Presented here are 5 T cell receptor beta chains from one specimen sequenced in a study of regulatory T cells in long-lasting Graves disease (dated by TCRdb to the early 2020s). Libraries came from multiplex PCR. Data came from an Illumina HiSeq 4000. iRepertoire HTBI primers and Arm-PCR amplification of CDR3 regions were used to construct TCR beta libraries. In TCRdb, the public reads were trimmed at Q25 with fastp and aligned with MiXCR, with productive beta chains retained. Each entry is one CDR3 protein sequence, shown with its most common DNA and genes. This sample has some 450,000 distinct CDR3 sequences in its table, and about a sixth of those were observed once. The ten largest clones add up to around 10% of the sample. What the time point label conveys for this sample: newly diagnosed GD, antithyroid drugs for less than 3 months. For both TCR sequencing and RNA sequencing, RNA was extracted from PBMCs using TRIzol.

This same sample was also taken into another study, of T cells in Graves' hyperthyroidism and ophthalmopathy.

Material: peripheral blood mononuclear cells (PBMCs), obtained at new diagnosis, from a patient treated with antithyroid drugs. These receptors all stem from a woman aged 30 to 39 with Graves disease. Donor details come from another sample of the same person, matched by shared clones.

At least ten counts were recorded for this clonotype. V gene TRBV3-1 combines with J gene TRBJ2-1, with 7 bases fitting TRBD2. The germline gives CDR1 LGHDT, CDR2 YNNKEL (reference sequence). Germline trimming cut 0 bases from V and 4 bases from J; bases unmatched to any gene: 6. This CDR3 comprises 16 residues. Written as DNA, the CDR3 is TGTGCCAGCAGCCAAGATCACAGCGGGATATACAATGAGCAGTTCTTC. Its translation: CASSQDHSGIYNEQFF.

In its sample, this clonotype was seen many times. This chain joins TRBV30 and TRBJ2-5, with 9 nucleotides matching TRBD1. Germline-derived CDR1 and CDR2 are GTSNPN and SVGIG (reference sequence). The CDR3 sequence is 12 residues long. V lost 8 bases, J lost 2 bases, and 3 bases stayed unmatched. The CDR3 DNA follows: TGTGCCCGGGACAGGGTGCAAGAGACCCAGTACTTC. As protein: CARDRVQETQYF.

Many counts were recorded for this clonotype. The CDR3 sequence is CASSVEAVPWDTGELFF. Written as DNA, the CDR3 is TGTGCCAGCAGCGTCGAGGCTGTCCCGTGGGACACCGGGGAGCTGTTTTTT. The chain recombines TRBV9 with TRBJ2-2; D is undetermined. The V end was cut by 2 bases, the J end by 3 bases, with 17 bases between. Germline values: CDR1 SGDLS, CDR2 YYNGEE. The CDR3 consists of 17 residues.

This clonotype was detected many times. This chain links TRBV5-1 with TRBJ2-1; D possibly corresponds to TRBD2 (6 bases). This CDR3 has 15 residues. CDR1 is SGHRS and CDR2 is YFSETQ in the germline V gene. V lost 3 bases and J 5 bases, leaving 15 bases between the germline ends. The CDR3 DNA sequence: TGCGCCAGCAGCTCATTAGCGGCCGGGGACAATGAGCAGTTCTTC. Translating it yields CASSSLAAGDNEQFF.

A note on this clonotype: It is likely a read error, because the conserved phenylalanine at the end of the CDR3 is missing. The chain is built from TRBV6-4 and TRBJ2-1; 10 nucleotides match TRBD2. CDR1 and CDR2 (germline): MRHNA, SNTAGT. The CDR3 extends over 15 amino acids. Trimming at V came to 3 bases and at J to 9 bases, leaving 8 bases not matched to a gene. The CDR3: CASSESPAGGGEQFS. CDR3 sequence (DNA): TGTGCCAGCAGTGAGAGCCCAGCGGGAGGGGGTGAGCAGTTCTCC.